This TCR beta chain was documented in a study of shared clonotypes between healthy human individuals. The CDR3 sequence is 15 residues long. V lost 5 bases to trimming and J lost 0 bases; unmatched junction nucleotides: 6. CDR1 and CDR2 (germline): SGDLS, YYNGEE. Produced via immunoSEQ multiplex PCR; TCRdb's table is partial and in-frame only. Among about 1,900,000 clones listed, about 95% were seen once. Naive-designated CD8 cells lacked CD45RO, were positively enriched for CCR7, and omitted terminally differentiated effector memory CD45RA+ cells. This TCR was recovered from a man aged 18 to 29 in good health. The sample taken for sequencing was naive CD8+ T cells sorted from blood. The chain recombines TRBV9 with TRBJ2-3, with 7 positions matching TRBD2. CDR3 nucleotides: TGTGCCAGCAGTAAGGGACTACCTAGCACAGATACGCAGTATTTT. It codes for CASSKGLPSTDTQYF.